The clone carrying this TCR beta chain appeared a single time. Its cognate antigen is unknown. With the Oncomine TCR Beta short-read assay, DNA from cultured CD4+ T cells was sequenced. CD4+ T cells were cultured, and genomic DNA was extracted from them. MiXCR was run by TCRdb on the PCR reads, yielding one entry per CDR3 protein. This table has around 17,000 distinct CDR3 sequences, approximately 70% appearing once. This entry comes from a study of vaccination and CD4 T cells after COVID-19. Sample treatment: roughly 10-day PBMC culture with coronavirus spike peptide pools or control peptides (ViraFEST assay). Each of days 3 and 7 saw half the medium replaced by fresh IL-2 medium. CDR3 length: 14 residues. Germline V gene lookup returns CDR1 SQVTM and CDR2 ANQGSEA. The germline V and J ends were trimmed by 3 bases and 7 bases, with 16 bases remaining between them.

The specimen was CD4+ T cells from blood, cultured in vitro. The chain couples TRBV29-1 to TRBJ2-1; TRBD2 is a possible D gene (5 bases). The clonotype was recovered from a human donor who had recovered from COVID-19. The chain's CDR3 is CSVDRIFAGNEQFF. DNA for the CDR3: TGCAGCGTTGATAGGATCTTCGCGGGTAATGAGCAGTTCTTC.